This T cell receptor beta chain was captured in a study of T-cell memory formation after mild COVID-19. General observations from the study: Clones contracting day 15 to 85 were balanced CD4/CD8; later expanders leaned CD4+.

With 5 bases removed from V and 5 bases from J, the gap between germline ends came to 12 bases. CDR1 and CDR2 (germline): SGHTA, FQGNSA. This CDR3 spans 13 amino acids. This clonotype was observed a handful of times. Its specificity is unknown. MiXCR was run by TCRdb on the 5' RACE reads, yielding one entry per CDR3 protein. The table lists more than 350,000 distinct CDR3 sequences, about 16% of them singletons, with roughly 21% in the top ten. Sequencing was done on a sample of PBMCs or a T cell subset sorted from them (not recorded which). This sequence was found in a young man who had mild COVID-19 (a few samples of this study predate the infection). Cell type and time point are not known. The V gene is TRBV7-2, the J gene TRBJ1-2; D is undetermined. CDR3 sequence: CASSPGGFYGYTF. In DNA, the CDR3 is TGTGCCAGCAGCCCAGGCGGGTTTTATGGCTACACCTTC.